This entry lists 7 T cell receptor beta chains sequenced from one sample in a study of blood T cells in healthy people across ages. The authors ran a second PCR of about 7 to 12 cycles using a sample-barcoded 5' primer and a J-beta primer mix. TCRdb reprocessed the 5' RACE reads via MiXCR and lists one record per CDR3 protein. Of approximately 1.5 million distinct CDR3 sequences listed, almost 35% are singletons. The sequenced sample consisted of blood. The source is a woman in her 30s in good health.

V usage is TRBV5-1 and J usage is TRBJ2-7, with TRBD2 as a possible D gene (6 bases). V was cut by 0 bases and J by 3 bases, with 13 bases left in between. CDR3 length: 15 residues. Looked up from germline, CDR1 is SGHRS and CDR2 is YFSETQ. CDR3 nucleotide sequence: TGCGCCAGCAGCTTGGAGGGCGGGAAGTACTACGAGCAGTACTTC. Protein: CASSLEGGKYYEQYF.

This clonotype was picked up a small number of times. V gene TRBV7-9 combines with J gene TRBJ1-1; tentative D call: TRBD1 (5 bases). Germline CDR1 is SEHNR and CDR2 is FQNEAQ (reference sequence). There are 12 residues in the CDR3. Between the trimmed V and J ends, which lost 3 bases and 6 bases, there was a span of 8 bases. In nucleotides, the CDR3 is TGTGCCAGCAGCTTCGGGGGTCCTGAAGCTTTCTTT. Translated, it gives CASSFGGPEAFF.

V is TRBV20-1 and J is TRBJ2-7; D gene unclear. Germline V lookup: CDR1 DFQATT, CDR2 SNEGSKA (reference sequence). This CDR3 has 15 amino acids. CDR3 DNA: TGCAGCACCCATCGGATTGCAGGCATCTCCTACGAGCAGTACTTC. Translating gives CSTHRIAGISYEQYF.

J is TRBJ1-4 and V is TRBV27; weak D call: TRBD1 (6 bases). V lost 6 bases to trimming and J lost 0 bases, with 14 bases between them. CDR1 is MNHEY and CDR2 is SMNVEV in the germline V gene (reference sequence). The CDR3 has 16 residues. The CDR3 DNA reads as TGTGCCAGCAGCTGGACAGCCATTGCAACTAATGAAAAACTGTTTTTT. Amino acids: CASSWTAIATNEKLFF.

The chain links TRBV5-1 to TRBJ2-4; 11 bases map to TRBD2. The J call may be incorrect, as the DNA end agrees better with TRBJ2-7. CDR1 and CDR2 (germline): SGHRS, YFSETQ. The CDR3 spans 16 residues. The DNA for the CDR3 is TGCGCCAGCAGCTTGCTGACTAGCGGGATCGTCGACGAGCAGTACTTC. Its protein product is CASSLLTSGIVDEQYF.

The chain is built from TRBV6-1 and TRBJ1-1; D is perhaps TRBD1 (6 bases). The CDR3 has 15 residues. V shed 4 bases and J shed 2 bases, with 14 bases lying between them. Looked up from germline, CDR1 is MNHNS and CDR2 is SASEGT. For the CDR3, the DNA is TGTGCCAGCAGTGTTGATAGGACAGCAAACACTGAAGCTTTCTTT. Translation: CASSVDRTANTEAFF.

CDR3 nucleotides: TGTGCCAGCAGGCGGACAGGGAACAATCAGCCCCAGCATTTT. Its protein is CASRRTGNNQPQHF. The chain joins TRBV27 to TRBJ1-5, with 8 bases aligning to TRBD1. The germline CDR1 and CDR2 sequences are MNHEY and SMNVEV (reference sequence). The CDR3 spans 14 residues. With 6 bases clipped from V and 3 bases from J, the junction kept 4 bases outside the gene matches.